The 9 T cell receptor beta chains below come from one sample, sequenced in a study of cytomegalovirus exposure and HLA in healthy donors. Primers: 60 Vbeta forward and 13 Jbeta reverse. The assay was immunoSEQ multiplex PCR, and TCRdb's table has in-frame clones only and misses some. This sample has about 89,000 clones, with more than 75% found just once. Sequencing was done on a sample of PBMCs. These receptors were obtained from a young man in good health and CMV-seropositive.

The V gene is TRBV27, the J gene TRBJ2-2; the D gene is possibly TRBD1 (6 bases). CDR1 and CDR2 (germline): MNHEY, SMNVEV (reference sequence). Trimming shortened V by 2 bases and J by 6 bases, and 10 bases separated the two germline ends. CDR3 length equals 14 residues. The CDR3 DNA is TGTGCCAGCAGTTTAACAGGGTACTCCGGGGAGCTGTTTTTT. It specifies CASSLTGYSGELFF.

The chain links TRBV7-9 to TRBJ2-3, with 12 bases that match TRBD1. From germline, CDR1 is SEHNR and CDR2 FQNEAQ (reference sequence). The V and J ends lost 3 bases and 4 bases, in that order; junction bases with no gene match: 8. The CDR3 spans 17 residues. The CDR3 sequence is CASSFGVGTGGPDTQYF. CDR3 sequence (DNA): TGTGCCAGCAGCTTCGGGGTCGGGACAGGGGGCCCAGATACGCAGTATTTT.

The chain recombines TRBV5-1 with TRBJ2-3, with 8 bases aligning to TRBD1. Germline V gene lookup returns CDR1 SGHRS and CDR2 YFSETQ. Trimming took 3 bases from V and 5 from J; bases not matched to a gene: 8. The CDR3 runs 15 residues. The CDR3 nucleotides are TGCGCCAGCAGCTCGGGAACAGGGGGTCAAGATACGCAGTATTTT. It specifies CASSSGTGGQDTQYF.

CDR3 residues: CASSLGGGLPSGANVLTF. Written as DNA, the CDR3 is TGTGCCAGCAGCTTGGGTGGAGGCCTCCCCTCTGGGGCCAACGTCCTGACTTTC. This chain uses TRBV5-4 with TRBJ2-6; possible D gene TRBD2, 5 bases. Trimming left V 0 bases short and J 0 bases short, with 13 bases between. CDR3 length: 18 amino acids. Per germline, CDR1 SGHNT and CDR2 YYREEE (reference sequence). The full variable domain, rest sourced from reference TRBV5-4 and TRBJ2-6, is ETGVTQSPTHLIKTRGQQVTLRCSSQSGHNTVSWYQQALGQGPQFIFQYYREEENGRGNFPPRFSGLQFPNYSSELNVNALELDDSALYLCASSLGGGLPSGANVLTFGAGSRLTVL.

This sequence joins TRBV5-1 and TRBJ2-1; D possibly corresponds to TRBD1 (5 bases). This CDR3 has 17 amino acids. Germline V gene lookup returns CDR1 SGHRS and CDR2 YFSETQ. V shed 3 bases and J shed 0 bases, with 16 bases lying between them. The CDR3 bases are TGCGCCAGCAGCTCTGGCCTCGGGCAGGGCTCCTACAATGAGCAGTTCTTC. Encoded protein: CASSSGLGQGSYNEQFF. Full variable domain (outside the CDR3, taken from reference TRBV5-1 and TRBJ2-1): KAGVTQTPRYLIKTRGQQVTLSCSPISGHRSVSWYQQTPGQGLQFLFEYFSETQRNKGNFPGRFSGRQFSNSRSEMNVSTLELGDSALYLCASSSGLGQGSYNEQFFGPGTRLTVL.

The chain links TRBV29-1 to TRBJ1-4, with TRBD1 identical over 7 bases. Germline V gene data show CDR1 as SQVTM and CDR2 as ANQGSEA. The V gene end was trimmed by 2 bases and the J gene end by 0 bases; junction bases not matched to a gene: 21. CDR3 length: 21 amino acids. The CDR3 nucleotides read TGCAGCGTTGAAACCTATATTCCCGGGACAGAAGACGGGACAACTAATGAAAAACTGTTTTTT. Translation: CSVETYIPGTEDGTTNEKLFF. The full variable domain, rest sourced from reference TRBV29-1 and TRBJ1-4, is SAVISQKPSRDICQRGTSLTIQCQVDSQVTMMFWYRQQPGQSLTLIATANQGSEATYESGFVIDKFPISRPNLTFSTLTVSNMSPEDSSIYLCSVETYIPGTEDGTTNEKLFFGSGTQLSVL.

The V gene is TRBV30, the J gene TRBJ1-2, with no clear D. There are 12 residues in the CDR3. Trimming stripped 8 bases from V and 3 bases from J, with 13 bases between. Per the germline V gene, CDR1 is GTSNPN and CDR2 is SVGIG (reference sequence). CDR3 in amino acids: CAGERVYYGYTF. In DNA, the CDR3 is TGTGCCGGCGAGAGGGTATACTATGGCTACACCTTC.

In its sample, this clone was seen once. This chain's CDR3 is CASTHAAGVANEKLFF. The CDR3 region has the DNA TGTGCCAGCACCCACGCTGCAGGGGTGGCTAATGAAAAACTGTTTTTT. The chain carries TRBV6-6 and TRBJ1-4; D might be TRBD1 (6 bases). V lost 7 bases and J 3 bases, leaving 18 bases between the germline ends. The CDR3 spans 16 residues. Germline V gene data show CDR1 as MNHNY and CDR2 as SVGAGI (reference sequence).

Regarding this clone: Other DNA sequences from this sample encode an identical CDR3 as well. This chain links TRBV6-1 with TRBJ1-3, with a tentative D call TRBD1 (5 bases). This CDR3 contains 15 residues. In germline, CDR1 is MNHNS, CDR2 SASEGT. Between the trimmed V and J ends, which lost 6 bases and 0 bases, there was a span of 12 bases. DNA for the CDR3: TGTGCCAGCAGCAGGGAAGACAGCTCTGGAAACACCATATATTTT. It translates to CASSREDSSGNTIYF.